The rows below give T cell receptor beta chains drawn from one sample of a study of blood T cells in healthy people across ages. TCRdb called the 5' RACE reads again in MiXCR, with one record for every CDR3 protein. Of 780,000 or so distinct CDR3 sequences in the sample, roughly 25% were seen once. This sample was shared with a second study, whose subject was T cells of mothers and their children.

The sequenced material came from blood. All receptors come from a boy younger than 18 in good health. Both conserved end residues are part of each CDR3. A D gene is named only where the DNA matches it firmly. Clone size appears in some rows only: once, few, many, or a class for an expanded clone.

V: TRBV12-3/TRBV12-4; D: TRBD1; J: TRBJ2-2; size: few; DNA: TGTGCCAGCACCCACCTAATAACAGGGGGCGTTGGATACGGGGAGCTGTTTTTT; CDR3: CASTHLITGGVGYGELFF
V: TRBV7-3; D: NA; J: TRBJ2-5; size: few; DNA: TGTGCCAGCAGCCAAGGGGGGGGAACCGAGACCCAGTACTTC; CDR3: CASSQGGGTETQYF
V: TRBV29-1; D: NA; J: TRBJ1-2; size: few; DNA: TGCAGCGTTGCCAAGACTGAAGGCTATGGCTACACCTTC; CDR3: CSVAKTEGYGYTF
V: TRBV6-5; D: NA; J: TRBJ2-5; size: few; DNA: TGTGCCAGCAGTTACTCGAGCAGGGGTACAGGAGAGACCCAGTACTTC; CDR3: CASSYSSRGTGETQYF
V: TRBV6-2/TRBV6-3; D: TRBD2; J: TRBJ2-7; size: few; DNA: TGTGCCAGCAGTTGGGGCGGGAGGGTCGACGAGCAGTACTTC; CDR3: CASSWGGRVDEQYF
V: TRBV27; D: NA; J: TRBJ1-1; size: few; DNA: TGTGCCAGCAGTCACTGGGGCGAAGCTTTCTTT; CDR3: CASSHWGEAFF
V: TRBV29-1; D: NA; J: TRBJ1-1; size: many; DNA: TGCAGCGTCGAAGGGGTATTGAACACTGAAGCTTTCTTT; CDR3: CSVEGVLNTEAFF
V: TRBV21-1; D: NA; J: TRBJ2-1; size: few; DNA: TGTGCCAGCAGCAAAGGGGCTAGCGGGAGAGGATGGGAGCAGTTCTTC; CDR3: CASSKGASGRGWEQFF
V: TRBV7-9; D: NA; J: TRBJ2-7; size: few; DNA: TGTGCCAGCAGCTTAGCGGGGGTCATATCCTCCTACGAGCAGTACTTC; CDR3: CASSLAGVISSYEQYF
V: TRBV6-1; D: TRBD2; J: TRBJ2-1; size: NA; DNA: TGTGCCAGCAGTACCGAGCGGGGGGGCAGAGATGAGCAGTTCTTC; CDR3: CASSTERGGRDEQFF
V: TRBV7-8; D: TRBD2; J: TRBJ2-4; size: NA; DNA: TGTGCCAGCAGCTTAGGGGCTCTAAAAGCGGGAGGAAACATTCAGTACTTC; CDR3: CASSLGALKAGGNIQYF
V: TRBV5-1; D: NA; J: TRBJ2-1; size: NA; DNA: TGCGCCACCGGGCACAACCCGCTTTCCTACAATGAGCAGTTCTTC; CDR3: CATGHNPLSYNEQFF
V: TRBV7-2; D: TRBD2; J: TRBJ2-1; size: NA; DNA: TGTGCCAGCAGCCAGCAAGGACTAGGTCTTGGCTCCTACAATGAGCAGTTCTTC; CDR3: CASSQQGLGLGSYNEQFF
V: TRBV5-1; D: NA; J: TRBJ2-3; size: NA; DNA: TGCGCCAGCAGCTTGGATGACTCCCCAGGCACAGATACGCAGTATTTT; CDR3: CASSLDDSPGTDTQYF
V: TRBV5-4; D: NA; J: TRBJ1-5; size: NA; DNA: TGTGCCAGCAGCTTGGACGGATCTATCGGTCAGCCCCAGCATTTT; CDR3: CASSLDGSIGQPQHF
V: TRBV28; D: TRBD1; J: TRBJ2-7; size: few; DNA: TGTGCCAGCAGTTTAGAATCCGGGACAGGGGTCGGCGAGCAGTACTTC; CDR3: CASSLESGTGVGEQYF
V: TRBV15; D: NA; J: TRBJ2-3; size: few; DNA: TGTGCCACCAGCAAGGGTAGGGCAGATACGCAGTATTTT; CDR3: CATSKGRADTQYF
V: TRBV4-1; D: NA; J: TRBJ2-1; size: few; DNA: TGCGCCGGCAGCCAAGATTCGACAGAGCAGTTCTTC; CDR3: CAGSQDSTEQFF
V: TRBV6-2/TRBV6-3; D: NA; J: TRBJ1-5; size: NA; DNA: TGTGCCAGCAGTTCGAGAGACAATCAGCCCCAGCATTTT; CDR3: CASSSRDNQPQHF
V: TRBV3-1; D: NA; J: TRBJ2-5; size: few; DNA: TGTGCCAGCAGCCAAGAATCGACCTGGGGGACCCAGTACTTC; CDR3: CASSQESTWGTQYF
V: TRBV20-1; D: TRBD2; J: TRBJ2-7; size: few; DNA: TGCAGTGCTAGAGAACAGCGGGAGAGGAGCGAGCAGTACTTC; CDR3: CSAREQRERSEQYF
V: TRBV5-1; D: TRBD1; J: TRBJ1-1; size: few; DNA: TGCGCCAGCAGCTCACAGGGGGGGATGAACACTGAAGCTTTCTTT; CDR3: CASSSQGGMNTEAFF
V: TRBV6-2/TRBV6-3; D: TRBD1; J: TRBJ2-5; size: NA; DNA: TGTGCCAGCGCCCAGGGGGCCGAGACCCAGTACTTC; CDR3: CASAQGAETQYF
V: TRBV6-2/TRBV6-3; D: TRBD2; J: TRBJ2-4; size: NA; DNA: TGTGCCAGCAGTTACTCAGAAATAGCGGGAGGTACTAACATTCAGTACTTC; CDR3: CASSYSEIAGGTNIQYF
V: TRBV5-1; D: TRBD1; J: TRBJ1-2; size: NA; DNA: TGCGCCAGCAGCCCGACACAGGGGGCTCGATATGGCTACACCTTC; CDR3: CASSPTQGARYGYTF
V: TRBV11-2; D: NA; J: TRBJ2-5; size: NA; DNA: TGTGCCAGCAGCGTTTCGCCACGGGGCGAGACCCAGTACTTC; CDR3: CASSVSPRGETQYF
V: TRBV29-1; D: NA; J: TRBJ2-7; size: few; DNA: TGCAGCGTAGCAGCTGGGGACATCTACGAGCAGTACTTC; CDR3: CSVAAGDIYEQYF
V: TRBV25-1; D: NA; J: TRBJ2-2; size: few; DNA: TGTGCCAGCAGTGACCTTAGCGCCGGGGAGCTGTTTTTT; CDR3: CASSDLSAGELFF
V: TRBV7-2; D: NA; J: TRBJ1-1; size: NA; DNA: TGTGCCAGCAGCTTAGCGCCTAGGGGAGGTGAAGCTTTCTTT; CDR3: CASSLAPRGGEAFF
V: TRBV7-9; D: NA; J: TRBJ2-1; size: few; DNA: TGTGCCAGCAGCTCGTCCACTGGGGGCGCGGGAAATGAGCAGTTCTTC; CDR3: CASSSSTGGAGNEQFF
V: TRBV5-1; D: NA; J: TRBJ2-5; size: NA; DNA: TGCGCCAGCAGCACAAATACAGCGTACCAAGAGACCCAGTACTTC; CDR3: CASSTNTAYQETQYF
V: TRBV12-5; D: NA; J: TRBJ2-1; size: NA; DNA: TGTGCTAGTGGTTTACACAATGAGCAGTTCTTC; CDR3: CASGLHNEQFF
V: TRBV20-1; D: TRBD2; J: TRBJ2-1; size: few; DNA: TGCAGTGCTAGAGATGGTCGACTAGCGGGACCCAATGAGCAGTTCTTC; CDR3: CSARDGRLAGPNEQFF
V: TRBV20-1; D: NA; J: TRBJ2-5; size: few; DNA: TGCAGTGCTAGTCCGCAGCAAGAGACCCAGTACTTC; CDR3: CSASPQQETQYF
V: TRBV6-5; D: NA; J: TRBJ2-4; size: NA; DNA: TGTGCCAGCAGTAACGGACTGGGGGGCATTCAGTACTTC; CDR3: CASSNGLGGIQYF
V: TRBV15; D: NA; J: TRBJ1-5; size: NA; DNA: TGTGCCACCAGCAGAGGGGGGGAGTGGGGCAATCAGCCCCAGCATTTT; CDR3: CATSRGGEWGNQPQHF
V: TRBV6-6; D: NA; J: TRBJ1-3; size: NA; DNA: TGTGCCAGTAGTTACTCGGGAGGGACTGGAAACACCATATATTTT; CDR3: CASSYSGGTGNTIYF
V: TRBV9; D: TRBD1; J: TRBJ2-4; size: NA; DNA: TGTGCCAGCAGCCACCGGACAGGTACAAACATTCAGTGCTTC; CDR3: CASSHRTGTNIQCF
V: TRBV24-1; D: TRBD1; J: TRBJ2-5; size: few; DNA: TGTGCCACCAGTATGTCCGGACAGGGGGCACAAGAGACCCAGTACTTC; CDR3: CATSMSGQGAQETQYF
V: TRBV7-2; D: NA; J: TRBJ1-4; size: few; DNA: TGTGCCGGCAGCACCCCGGGGTCCAATGAAAAACTGTTTTTT; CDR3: CAGSTPGSNEKLFF
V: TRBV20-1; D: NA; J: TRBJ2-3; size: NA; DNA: TGCAGTGCTAGAGTACAGGGGAGGGAGGGCACAGATACGCAGTATTTT; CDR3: CSARVQGREGTDTQYF
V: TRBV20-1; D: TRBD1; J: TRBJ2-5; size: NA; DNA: TGCAGTGCAAGCCGGACAGGGTTGAGGGAGCAGTACTTC; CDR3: CSASRTGLREQYF
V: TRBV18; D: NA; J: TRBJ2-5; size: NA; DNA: TGTGCCAGCTCACTCCAGAGAGGCGGGGCTACCTCACAAGAGACCCAGTACTTC; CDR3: CASSLQRGGATSQETQYF
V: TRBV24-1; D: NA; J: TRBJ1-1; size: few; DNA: TGTGCCACCAGTGCCCCCCAGTACGATGAAGCTTTCTTT; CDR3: CATSAPQYDEAFF
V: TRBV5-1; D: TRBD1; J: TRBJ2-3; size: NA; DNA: TGCGCCAGCAGCTCGGGACAGTTATCAGATACGCAGTATTTT; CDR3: CASSSGQLSDTQYF
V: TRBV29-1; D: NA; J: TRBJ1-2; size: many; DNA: TGCAGCGTTGAAGGACGGACCTATGGCTACACCTTC; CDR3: CSVEGRTYGYTF
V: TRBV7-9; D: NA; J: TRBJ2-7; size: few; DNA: TGTGCCAGCAGCCGATCCCCCCGGGACACCTACGAGCAGTACTTC; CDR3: CASSRSPRDTYEQYF
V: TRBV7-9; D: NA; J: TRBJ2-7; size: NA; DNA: TGTGCCAGCAGCTTAGCGGCGGATAAAGGTGGGGGAACCTACGAGCAGTACTTC; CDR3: CASSLAADKGGGTYEQYF
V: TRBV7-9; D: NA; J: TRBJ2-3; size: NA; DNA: TGTGCCAGCAGCTTAGGGGGAGAGTCCACAGATACGCAGTATTTT; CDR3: CASSLGGESTDTQYF
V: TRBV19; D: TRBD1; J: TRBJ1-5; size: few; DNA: TGTGCCAGTAGTGTGGACAGGGTTCAGCCCCAGCATTTT; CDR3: CASSVDRVQPQHF
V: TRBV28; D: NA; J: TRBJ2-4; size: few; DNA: TGTGCCAGCAGTTTATATCGGGAACTAGCCAAAAACATTCAGTACTTC; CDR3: CASSLYRELAKNIQYF
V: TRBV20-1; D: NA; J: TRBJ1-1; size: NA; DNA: TGCAGCCCGGACAGGAACACTGAAGCTTTCTTT; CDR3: CSPDRNTEAFF
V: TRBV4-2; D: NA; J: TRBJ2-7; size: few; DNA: TGTGCCAGCAGCCAAGATGTAGAGACGTACGAGCAGTACTTC; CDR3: CASSQDVETYEQYF
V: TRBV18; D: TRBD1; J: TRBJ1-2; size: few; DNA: TGTGCCAGCTCACCTCCCGGGACAGTGAACTATGGCTACACCTTC; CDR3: CASSPPGTVNYGYTF
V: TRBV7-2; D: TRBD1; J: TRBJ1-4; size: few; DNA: TGTGCCAGCAGCCTCGACAGGGAGGATGAAAAACTGTTTTTT; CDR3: CASSLDREDEKLFF